This T cell receptor beta chain was observed in a study of tumor-infiltrating lymphocytes in primary liver carcinoma. At the level of the study: Cases comprised patients with primary liver carcinoma who received surgical resection.

Germline DNA was extracted alongside blood RNA, which was obtained from unsorted whole blood. Of note for this clonotype: Antigen unknown. An end of the junction differs from the germline gene, which may be a read error.

From approximately 550 ng of total RNA, TCR beta-specific cDNA was reverse-transcribed using a constant-region primer. Slightly modified ARM-PCR with three nested multiplex PCR rounds yielded TCR beta libraries. TRBV1-TRBV30 forward primers paired with a C-beta reverse primer drove the first two PCR rounds, roughly 10 cycles each. TCRdb re-called the multiplex PCR reads through MiXCR, storing one row per CDR3 protein. The sample records approximately 320,000 distinct CDR3 sequences, 50% to 75% being singletons. Findings and limits, study-wide: Bulk samples went unsorted, so CD4+ and CD8+ repertoires were not compared. In tumor-adjacent and tumor-blood pairs, overlap was lower than in tumor region pairs. Blood had a significantly lower top-250-clone fraction than tumors did (p = 0.039).

The CDR3 consists of 16 residues. Germline V gene lookup returns CDR1 SGHAT and CDR2 FQNNGV. The J gene is TRBJ1-1, the V gene TRBV11-2; tentatively, D is TRBD1 (5 bases). Sequenced: peripheral blood. The clonotype was recovered from a woman under 40 with primary liver carcinoma and hepatitis B virus infection. The DNA for the CDR3 is TGTGTCAGCAGCGATCCTCGAAGGGGCGGCGACACTGAAGCTTTCTTT. Translating it yields CVSSDPRRGGDTEAFF.